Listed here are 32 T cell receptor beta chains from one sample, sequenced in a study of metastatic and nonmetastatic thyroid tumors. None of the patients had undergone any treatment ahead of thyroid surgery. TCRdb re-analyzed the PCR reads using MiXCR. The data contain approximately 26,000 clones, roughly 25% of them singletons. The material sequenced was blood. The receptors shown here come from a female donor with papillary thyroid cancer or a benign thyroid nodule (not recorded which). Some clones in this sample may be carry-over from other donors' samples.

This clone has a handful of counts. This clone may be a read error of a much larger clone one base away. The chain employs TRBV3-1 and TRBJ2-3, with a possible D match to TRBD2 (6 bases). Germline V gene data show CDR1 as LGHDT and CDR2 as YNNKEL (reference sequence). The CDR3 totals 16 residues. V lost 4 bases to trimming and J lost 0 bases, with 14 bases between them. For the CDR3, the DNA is TGTGCCAGCAGCCGTCAGGCCAGCGGGAGCACAGATACGCAGTATTTT. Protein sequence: CASSRQASGSTDTQYF.

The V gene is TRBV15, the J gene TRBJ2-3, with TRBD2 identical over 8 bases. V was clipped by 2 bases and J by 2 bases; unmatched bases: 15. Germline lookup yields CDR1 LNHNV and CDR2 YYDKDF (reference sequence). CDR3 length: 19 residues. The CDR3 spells CATSRHLSGSETLTDTQYF. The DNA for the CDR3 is TGTGCCACCAGCAGACATCTGAGCGGGAGCGAAACCCTCACAGATACGCAGTATTTT.

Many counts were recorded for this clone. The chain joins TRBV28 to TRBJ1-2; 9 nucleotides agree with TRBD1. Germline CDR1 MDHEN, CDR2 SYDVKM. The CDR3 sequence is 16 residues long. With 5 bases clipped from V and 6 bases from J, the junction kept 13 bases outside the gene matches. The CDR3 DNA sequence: TGTGCCAGCAGTCCGGAAGGGACAGGGAGTAAGGATGGCTACACCTTC. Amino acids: CASSPEGTGSKDGYTF.

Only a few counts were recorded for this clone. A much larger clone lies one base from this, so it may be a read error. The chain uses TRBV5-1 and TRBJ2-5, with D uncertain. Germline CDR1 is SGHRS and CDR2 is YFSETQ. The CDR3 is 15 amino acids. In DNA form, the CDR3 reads TGCGCCAGCATCTTGGCCGACATGGATGAAGAGACCCAGTACTTC. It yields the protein CASILADMDEETQYF. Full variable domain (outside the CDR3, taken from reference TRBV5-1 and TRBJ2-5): KAGVTQTPRYLIKTRGQQVTLSCSPISGHRSVSWYQQTPGQGLQFLFEYFSETQRNKGNFPGRFSGRQFSNSRSEMNVSTLELGDSALYLCASILADMDEETQYFGPGTRLLVL.

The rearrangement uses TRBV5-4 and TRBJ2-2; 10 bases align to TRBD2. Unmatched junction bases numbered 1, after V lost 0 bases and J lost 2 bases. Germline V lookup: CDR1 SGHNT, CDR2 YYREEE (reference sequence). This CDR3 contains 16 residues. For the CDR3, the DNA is TGTGCCAGCAGCTTGGTAGCGGGAGGTAACACCGGGGAGCTGTTTTTT. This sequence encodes CASSLVAGGNTGELFF.

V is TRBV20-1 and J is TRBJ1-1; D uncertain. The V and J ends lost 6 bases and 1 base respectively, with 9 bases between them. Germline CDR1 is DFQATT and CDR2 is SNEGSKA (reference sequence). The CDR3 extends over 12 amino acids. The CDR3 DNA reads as TGCAGTGCCCGGCGGCAGAACACTGAAGCTTTCTTT. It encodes CSARRQNTEAFF.

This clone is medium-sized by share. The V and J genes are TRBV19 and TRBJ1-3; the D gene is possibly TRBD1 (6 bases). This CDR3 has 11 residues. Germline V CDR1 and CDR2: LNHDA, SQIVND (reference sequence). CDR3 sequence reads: CATGSGNTIYF. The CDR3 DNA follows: TGTGCGACAGGTTCTGGAAACACCATATATTTT.

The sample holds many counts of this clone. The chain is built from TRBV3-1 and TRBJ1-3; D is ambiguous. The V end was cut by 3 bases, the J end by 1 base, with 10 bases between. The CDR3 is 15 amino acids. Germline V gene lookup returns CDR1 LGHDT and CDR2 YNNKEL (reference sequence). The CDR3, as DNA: TGTGCCAGCAGCCAGGGTCGGAGGTCTGGAAACACCATATATTTT. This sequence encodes CASSQGRRSGNTIYF.

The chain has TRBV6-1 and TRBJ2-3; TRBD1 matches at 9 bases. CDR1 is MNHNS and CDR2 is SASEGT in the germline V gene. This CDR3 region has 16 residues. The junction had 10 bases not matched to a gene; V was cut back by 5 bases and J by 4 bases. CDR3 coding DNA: TGTGCCAGCAGTCGGAACCGGGACAGGGTTCCAGATACGCAGTATTTT. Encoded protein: CASSRNRDRVPDTQYF.

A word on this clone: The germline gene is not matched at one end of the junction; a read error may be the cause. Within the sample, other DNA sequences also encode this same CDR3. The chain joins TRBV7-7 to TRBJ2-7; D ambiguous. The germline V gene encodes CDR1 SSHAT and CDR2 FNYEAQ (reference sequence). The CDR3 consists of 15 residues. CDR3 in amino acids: CASSPRTGDVYEQYF. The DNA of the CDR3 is TGTGCTAGCAGCCCGAGGACGGGTGACGTATACGAGCAGTACTTC.

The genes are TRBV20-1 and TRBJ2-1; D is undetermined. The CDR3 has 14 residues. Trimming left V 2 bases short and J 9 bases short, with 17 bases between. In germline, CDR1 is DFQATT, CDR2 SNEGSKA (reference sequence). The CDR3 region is CSARYSGRNTEQFF. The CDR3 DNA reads TGCAGTGCTAGATATTCGGGTCGGAACACTGAGCAGTTCTTC.

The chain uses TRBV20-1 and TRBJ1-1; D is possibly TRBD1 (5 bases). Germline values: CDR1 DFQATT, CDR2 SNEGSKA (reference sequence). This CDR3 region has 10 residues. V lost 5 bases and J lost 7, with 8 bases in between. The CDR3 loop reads CSAWTYEAFF. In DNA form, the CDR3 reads TGCAGTGCTTGGACATATGAAGCTTTCTTT.

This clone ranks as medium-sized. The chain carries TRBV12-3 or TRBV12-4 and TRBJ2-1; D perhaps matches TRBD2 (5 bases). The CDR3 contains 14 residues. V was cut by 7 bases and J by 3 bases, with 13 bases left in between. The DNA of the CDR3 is TGTGCCAGCACGGCCCTCGGGGACTACAATGAGCAGTTCTTC. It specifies CASTALGDYNEQFF.

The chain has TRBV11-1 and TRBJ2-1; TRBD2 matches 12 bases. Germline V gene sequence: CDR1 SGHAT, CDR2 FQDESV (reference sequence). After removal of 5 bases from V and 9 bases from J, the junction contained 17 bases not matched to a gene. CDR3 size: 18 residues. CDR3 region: CASSGETTTSGRIGEQFF. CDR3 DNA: TGTGCCAGCAGCGGCGAGACGACTACTAGCGGGAGGATCGGTGAGCAGTTCTTC.

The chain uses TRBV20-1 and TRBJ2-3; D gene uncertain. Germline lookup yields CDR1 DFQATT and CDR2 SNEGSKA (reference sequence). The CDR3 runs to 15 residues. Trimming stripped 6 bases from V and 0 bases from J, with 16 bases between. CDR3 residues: CSALDLRPSTDTQYF. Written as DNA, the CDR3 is TGCAGTGCCCTAGATTTAAGACCTAGCACAGATACGCAGTATTTT.

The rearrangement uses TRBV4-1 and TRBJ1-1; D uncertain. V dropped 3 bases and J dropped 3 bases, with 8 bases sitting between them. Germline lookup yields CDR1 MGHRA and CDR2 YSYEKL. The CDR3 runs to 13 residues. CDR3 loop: CASSHHVYTEAFF. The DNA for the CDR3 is TGCGCCAGCAGCCACCATGTGTACACTGAAGCTTTCTTT.

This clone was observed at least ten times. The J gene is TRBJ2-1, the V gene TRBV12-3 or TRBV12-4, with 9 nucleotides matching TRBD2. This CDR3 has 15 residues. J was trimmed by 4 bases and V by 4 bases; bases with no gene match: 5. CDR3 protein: CASSSSGAGYNEQFF. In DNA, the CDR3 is TGTGCCAGCAGTTCTAGCGGGGCGGGGTACAATGAGCAGTTCTTC.

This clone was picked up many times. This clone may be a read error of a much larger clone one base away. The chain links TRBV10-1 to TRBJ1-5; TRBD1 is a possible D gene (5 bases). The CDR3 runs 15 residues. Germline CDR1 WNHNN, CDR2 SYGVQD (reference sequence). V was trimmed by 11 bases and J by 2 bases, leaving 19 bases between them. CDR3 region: CARTLRQPRNQPQHF. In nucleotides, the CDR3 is TGCGCCCGCACCCTTCGACAGCCGCGCAATCAGCCCCAGCATTTT.

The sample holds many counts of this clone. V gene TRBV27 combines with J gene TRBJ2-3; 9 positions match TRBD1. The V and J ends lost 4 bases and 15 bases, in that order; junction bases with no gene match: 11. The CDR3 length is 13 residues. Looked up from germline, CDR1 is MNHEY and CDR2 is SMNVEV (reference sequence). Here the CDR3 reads CASSSHRDREIYF. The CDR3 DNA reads TGTGCCAGCAGTTCCCACCGGGACAGGGAGATCTATTTT.

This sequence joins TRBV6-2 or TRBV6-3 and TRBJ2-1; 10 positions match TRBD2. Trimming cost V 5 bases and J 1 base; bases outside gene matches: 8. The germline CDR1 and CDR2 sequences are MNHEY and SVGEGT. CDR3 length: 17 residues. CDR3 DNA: TGTGCCAGCAGTCTCCTTAGCGGGAGGCCTTCCTACAATGAGCAGTTCTTC. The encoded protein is CASSLLSGRPSYNEQFF.

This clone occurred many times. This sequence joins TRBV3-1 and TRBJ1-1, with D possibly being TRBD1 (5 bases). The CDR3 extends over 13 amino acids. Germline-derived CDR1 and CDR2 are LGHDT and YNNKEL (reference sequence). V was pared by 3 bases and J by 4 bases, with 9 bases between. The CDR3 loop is CASSQQRGTEAFF. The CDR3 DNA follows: TGTGCCAGCAGCCAGCAGAGGGGCACTGAAGCTTTCTTT. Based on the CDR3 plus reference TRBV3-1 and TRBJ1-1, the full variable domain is DTAVSQTPKYLVTQMGNDKSIKCEQNLGHDTMYWYKQDSKKFLKIMFSYNNKELIINETVPNRFSPKSPDKAHLNLHINSLELGDSAVYFCASSQQRGTEAFFGQGTRLTVV.

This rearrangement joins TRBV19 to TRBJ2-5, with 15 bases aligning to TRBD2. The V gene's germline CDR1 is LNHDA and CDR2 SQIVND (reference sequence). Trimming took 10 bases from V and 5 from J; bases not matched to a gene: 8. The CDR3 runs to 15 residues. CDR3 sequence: CAIRTSGRGGETQYF. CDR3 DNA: TGTGCCATACGGACTAGCGGGAGGGGGGGGGAGACCCAGTACTTC.

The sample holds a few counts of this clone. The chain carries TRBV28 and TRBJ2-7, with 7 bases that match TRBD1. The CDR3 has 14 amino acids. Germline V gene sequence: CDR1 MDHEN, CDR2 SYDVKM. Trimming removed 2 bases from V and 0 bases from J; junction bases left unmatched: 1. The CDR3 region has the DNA TGTGCCAGCAGTTTAGGGGACAGCTCCTACGAGCAGTACTTC. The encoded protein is CASSLGDSSYEQYF. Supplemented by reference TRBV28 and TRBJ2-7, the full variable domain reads DVKVTQSSRYLVKRTGEKVFLECVQDMDHENMFWYRQDPGLGLRLIYFSYDVKMKEKGDIPEGYSVSREKKERFSLILESASTNQTSMYLCASSLGDSSYEQYFGPGTRLTVT.

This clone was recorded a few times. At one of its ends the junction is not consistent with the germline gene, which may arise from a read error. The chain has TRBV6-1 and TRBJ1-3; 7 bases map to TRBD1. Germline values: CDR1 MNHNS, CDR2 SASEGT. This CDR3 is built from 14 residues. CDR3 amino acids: CASAGGYSGNNIYF. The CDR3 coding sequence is TGTGCCAGTGCAGGGGGTTACTCTGGAAACAACATATATTTT.

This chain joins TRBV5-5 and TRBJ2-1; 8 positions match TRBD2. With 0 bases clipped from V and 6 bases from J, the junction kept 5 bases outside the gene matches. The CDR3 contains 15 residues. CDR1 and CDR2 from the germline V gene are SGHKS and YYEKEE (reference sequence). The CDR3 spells CASSLVGLATNEQFF. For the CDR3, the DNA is TGTGCCAGCAGCTTGGTAGGACTAGCTACCAATGAGCAGTTCTTC. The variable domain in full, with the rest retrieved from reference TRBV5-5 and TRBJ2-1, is DAGVTQSPTHLIKTRGQQVTLRCSPISGHKSVSWYQQVLGQGPQFIFQYYEKEERGRGNFPDRFSARQFPNYSSELNVNALLLGDSALYLCASSLVGLATNEQFFGPGTRLTVL.

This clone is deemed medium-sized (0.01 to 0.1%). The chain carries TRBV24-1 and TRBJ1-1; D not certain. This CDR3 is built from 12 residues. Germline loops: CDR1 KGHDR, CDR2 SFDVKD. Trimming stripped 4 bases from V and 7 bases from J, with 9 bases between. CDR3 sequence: CATSDRAGEAFF. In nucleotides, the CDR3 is TGTGCCACCAGTGACCGGGCGGGTGAAGCTTTCTTT.

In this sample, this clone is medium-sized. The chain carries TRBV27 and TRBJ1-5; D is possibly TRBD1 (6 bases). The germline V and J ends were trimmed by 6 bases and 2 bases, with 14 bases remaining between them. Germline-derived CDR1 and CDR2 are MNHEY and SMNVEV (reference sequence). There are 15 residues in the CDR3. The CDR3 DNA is TGTGCCAGCAGAGGCTCAGGGGCGGGCAATCAGCCCCAGCATTTT. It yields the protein CASRGSGAGNQPQHF.

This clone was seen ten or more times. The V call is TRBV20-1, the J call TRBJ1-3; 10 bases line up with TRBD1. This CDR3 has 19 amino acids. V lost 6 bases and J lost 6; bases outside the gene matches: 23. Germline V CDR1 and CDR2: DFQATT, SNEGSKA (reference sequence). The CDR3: CSARRPPGTGAAGVNTIYF. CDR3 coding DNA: TGCAGTGCCAGACGCCCCCCCGGGACAGGGGCCGCAGGTGTAAACACCATATATTTT.

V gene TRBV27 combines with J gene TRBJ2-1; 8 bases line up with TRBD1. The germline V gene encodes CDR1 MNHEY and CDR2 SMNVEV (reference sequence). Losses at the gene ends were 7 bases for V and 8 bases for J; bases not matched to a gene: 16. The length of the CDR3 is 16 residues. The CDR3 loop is CASMPQTGATYDEQFF. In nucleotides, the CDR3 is TGTGCCAGCATGCCCCAGACAGGGGCTACTTACGATGAGCAGTTCTTC.

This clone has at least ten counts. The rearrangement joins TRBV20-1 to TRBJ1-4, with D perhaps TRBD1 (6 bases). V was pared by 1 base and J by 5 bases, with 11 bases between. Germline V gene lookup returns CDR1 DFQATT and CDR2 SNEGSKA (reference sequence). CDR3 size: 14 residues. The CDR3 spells CSARVIGGNEKLFF. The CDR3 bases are TGCAGTGCTAGAGTAATAGGGGGGAATGAAAAACTGTTTTTT.

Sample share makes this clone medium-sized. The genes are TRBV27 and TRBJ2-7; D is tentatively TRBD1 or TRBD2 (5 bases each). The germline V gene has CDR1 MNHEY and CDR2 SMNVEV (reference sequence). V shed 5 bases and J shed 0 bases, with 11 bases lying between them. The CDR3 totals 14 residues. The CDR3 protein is CASSGHGVSYEQYF. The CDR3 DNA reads TGTGCCAGCAGTGGACACGGGGTCTCCTACGAGCAGTACTTC.

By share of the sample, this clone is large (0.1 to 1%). This CDR3 reads CASSESAGVTNTQYF. CDR3 DNA sequence: TGCGCCAGCAGTGAGTCCGCGGGAGTGACAAATACGCAGTATTTT. V gene TRBV10-1 combines with J gene TRBJ2-3, with 7 bases identical to TRBD2. V shed 0 bases and J 7 bases; nucleotides not matched to a gene: 7. There are 15 residues in the CDR3. CDR1 is WNHNN, CDR2 SYGVQD, per germline (reference sequence).